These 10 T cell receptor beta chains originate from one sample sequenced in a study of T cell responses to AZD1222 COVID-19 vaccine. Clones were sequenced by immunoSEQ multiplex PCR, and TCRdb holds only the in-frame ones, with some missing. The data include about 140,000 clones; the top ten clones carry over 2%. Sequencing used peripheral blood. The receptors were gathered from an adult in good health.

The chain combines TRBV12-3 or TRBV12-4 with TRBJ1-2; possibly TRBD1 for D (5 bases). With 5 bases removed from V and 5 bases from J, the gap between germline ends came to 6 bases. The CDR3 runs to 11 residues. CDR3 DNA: TGTGCCAGCAGTGCAGGGTATGGCTACACCTTC. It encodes CASSAGYGYTF.

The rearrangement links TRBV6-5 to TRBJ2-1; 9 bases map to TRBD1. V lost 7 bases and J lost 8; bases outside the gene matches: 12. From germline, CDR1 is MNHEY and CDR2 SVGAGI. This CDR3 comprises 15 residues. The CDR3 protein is CASTQDRGKRDEQFF. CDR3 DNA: TGTGCCAGCACCCAGGACAGGGGTAAGAGGGATGAGCAGTTCTTC.

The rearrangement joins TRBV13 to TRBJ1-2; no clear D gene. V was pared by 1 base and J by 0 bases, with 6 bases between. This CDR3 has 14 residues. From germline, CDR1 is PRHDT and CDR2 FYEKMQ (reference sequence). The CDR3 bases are TGTGCCAGCAGCTTAGTACAGTCTAACTATGGCTACACCTTC. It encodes CASSLVQSNYGYTF.

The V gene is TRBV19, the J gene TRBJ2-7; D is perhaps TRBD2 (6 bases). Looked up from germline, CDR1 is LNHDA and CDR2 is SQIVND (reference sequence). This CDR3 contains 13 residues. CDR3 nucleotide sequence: TGTGCGAGTCGGGCGGGGAGCTCCTACGAGCAGTACTTC. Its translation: CASRAGSSYEQYF.

CDR3 region: CASGVGELFF. The CDR3 DNA reads as TGTGCCTCTGGGGTCGGGGAGCTGTTTTTT. This rearrangement joins TRBV28 to TRBJ2-2; D is uncertain. Trimming removed 11 bases from V and 7 bases from J, with 8 bases in between. The CDR3 is 10 amino acids. CDR1 is MDHEN and CDR2 is SYDVKM in the germline V gene.

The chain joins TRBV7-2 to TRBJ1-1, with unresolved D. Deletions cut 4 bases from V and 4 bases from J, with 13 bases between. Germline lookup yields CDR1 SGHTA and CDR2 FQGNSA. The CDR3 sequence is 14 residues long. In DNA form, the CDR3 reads TGTGCCAGCAGCTCGGGCGGGGTCCCCACTGAAGCTTTCTTT. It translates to CASSSGGVPTEAFF.

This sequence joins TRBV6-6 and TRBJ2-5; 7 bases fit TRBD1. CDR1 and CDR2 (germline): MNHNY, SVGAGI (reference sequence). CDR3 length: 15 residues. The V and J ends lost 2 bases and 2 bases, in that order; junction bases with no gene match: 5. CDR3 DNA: TGTGCCAGCAGTTACCGACAGGGACAGCAAGAGACCCAGTACTTC. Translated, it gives CASSYRQGQQETQYF.

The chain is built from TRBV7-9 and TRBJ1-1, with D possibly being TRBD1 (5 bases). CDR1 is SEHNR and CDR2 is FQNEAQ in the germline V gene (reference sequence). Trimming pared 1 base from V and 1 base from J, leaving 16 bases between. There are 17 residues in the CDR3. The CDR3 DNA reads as TGTGCCAGCAGCTTAGGATTTCAGGGCCAGGGGAACACTGAAGCTTTCTTT. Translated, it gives CASSLGFQGQGNTEAFF.

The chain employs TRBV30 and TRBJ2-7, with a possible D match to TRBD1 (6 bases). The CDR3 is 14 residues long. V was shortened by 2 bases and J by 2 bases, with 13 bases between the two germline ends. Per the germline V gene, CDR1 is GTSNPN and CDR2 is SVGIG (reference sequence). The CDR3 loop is CAWSRGQRTYEQYF. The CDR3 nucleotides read TGTGCCTGGAGTAGGGGACAACGAACCTACGAGCAGTACTTC.

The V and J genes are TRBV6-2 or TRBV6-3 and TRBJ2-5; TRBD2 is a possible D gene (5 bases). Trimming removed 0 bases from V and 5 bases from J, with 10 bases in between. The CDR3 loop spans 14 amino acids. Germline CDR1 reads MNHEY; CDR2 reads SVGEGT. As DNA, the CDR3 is TGTGCCAGCAGTTACTCGACTATTGTGGAGACCCAGTACTTC. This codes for CASSYSTIVETQYF.